These 18 T cell receptor beta chains were all obtained from the same sample, sequenced in a study of human T cells and chemical hapten exposure. Unfractionated whole blood served as the source for total RNA extraction. The library tagged each cDNA molecule with unique molecular identifiers. TCRdb re-derived calls from the reads in MiXCR, one entry per CDR3 protein. Of about 120,000 distinct CDR3 sequences listed, over 7.5% were seen once; the top ten hold 1.4%. Material: whole blood. The receptors originated from a human donor in good health. Some clones in this sample may be carry-over from other donors' samples.

This clonotype came up many times. The chain carries TRBV5-4 and TRBJ2-3; 7 bases line up with TRBD2. V was pared by 4 bases and J by 0 bases, with 2 bases of the junction left unmatched. Germline CDR1 is SGHNT and CDR2 is YYREEE (reference sequence). CDR3 length: 14 residues. The CDR3 protein is CASSPSGSTDTQYF. The CDR3 DNA follows: TGTGCCAGCAGCCCTAGCGGCAGCACAGATACGCAGTATTTT.

This clonotype was seen ten or more times. The gene calls are TRBV27 and TRBJ1-3, with TRBD1 as a possible D gene (6 bases). The CDR3 has 15 amino acids. The V end lost 4 bases, the J end lost 0 bases, and 10 bases lay between the germline ends. The germline CDR1 and CDR2 sequences are MNHEY and SMNVEV (reference sequence). The CDR3 region is CASSSRTDSGNTIYF. CDR3 bases: TGTGCCAGCAGTTCCCGGACAGACTCTGGAAACACCATATATTTT.

This clonotype has a handful of counts. As DNA, the CDR3 is TGTGCCAGCAGTTCCAGGGGTTTCAGGGGGCCTTACGAGCAGTACTTC. It encodes CASSSRGFRGPYEQYF. This chain joins TRBV12-3 or TRBV12-4 and TRBJ2-7; TRBD1 agrees at 8 bases. The CDR3 runs 16 residues. After removal of 4 bases from V and 4 bases from J, the junction contained 12 bases not matched to a gene.

This chain joins TRBV3-1 and TRBJ2-4; D is ambiguous. CDR1 is LGHDT, CDR2 YNNKEL, per germline (reference sequence). This CDR3 region has 16 residues. The V end was cut by 0 bases, the J end by 7 bases, with 16 bases between. CDR3 protein: CASSQDLGPPRNIQYF. The DNA for the CDR3 is TGTGCCAGCAGCCAAGATCTTGGACCCCCGAGGAACATTCAGTACTTC.

This clonotype was picked up a small number of times. The genes are TRBV11-2 and TRBJ2-1, with 7 positions matching TRBD2. J gave up 4 bases and V 1 base, and 7 bases lay outside the gene matches. The CDR3 loop spans 16 amino acids. The germline V gene encodes CDR1 SGHAT and CDR2 FQNNGV. The CDR3 protein is CASSLVTGGSYNEQFF. The CDR3 DNA sequence: TGTGCCAGCAGCTTAGTGACGGGAGGATCGTACAATGAGCAGTTCTTC.

In this sample, this clonotype turned up a few times. The rearrangement joins TRBV5-1 to TRBJ2-1, with no clear D. Germline CDR1 SGHRS, CDR2 YFSETQ. The CDR3 sequence is 13 residues long. The V gene lost 1 base and the J gene lost 6 bases, with 8 bases spanning the gap. The CDR3 loop is CASSLSRPNEQFF. The CDR3 coding sequence is TGCGCCAGCAGCTTGAGCAGGCCCAATGAGCAGTTCTTC.

This clonotype was recorded many times. The chain uses TRBV14 and TRBJ2-2; D gene uncertain. The ends were cut back, 2 bases at V and 0 bases at J, with 13 bases in the middle. Germline CDR1 reads SGHDN; CDR2 reads FVKESK. This CDR3 is built from 17 residues. The CDR3 here is CASSQRLPDPNTGELFF. CDR3 coding DNA: TGTGCCAGCAGCCAACGCCTCCCGGATCCGAACACCGGGGAGCTGTTTTTT.

The chain carries TRBV5-1 and TRBJ2-7; weak D call: TRBD2 (6 bases). This CDR3 region has 15 residues. CDR1 and CDR2 from the germline V gene are SGHRS and YFSETQ. V lost 0 bases and J 1 base, leaving 11 bases between the germline ends. The CDR3 loop reads CASSLAVGGSYEQYF. The CDR3 DNA follows: TGCGCCAGCAGCTTGGCCGTGGGAGGTTCCTACGAGCAGTACTTC. The full variable domain, in which reference TRBV5-1 and TRBJ2-7 provide the parts outside the CDR3, is KAGVTQTPRYLIKTRGQQVTLSCSPISGHRSVSWYQQTPGQGLQFLFEYFSETQRNKGNFPGRFSGRQFSNSRSEMNVSTLELGDSALYLCASSLAVGGSYEQYFGPGTRLTVT.

The CDR3 sequence: CASSLIRKNIQYF. DNA of the CDR3: TGTGCCAGCAGCTTAATACGGAAAAACATTCAGTACTTC. The chain combines TRBV7-2 with TRBJ2-4; D ambiguous. The V end lost 2 bases, the J end lost 4 bases, and 6 bases lay between the germline ends. This CDR3 region has 13 residues. CDR1 is SGHTA, CDR2 FQGNSA, per germline.

V and J are TRBV10-3 and TRBJ2-3; D remains unclear. V dropped 6 bases and J dropped 1 base, with 11 bases sitting between them. The germline V gene encodes CDR1 ENHRY and CDR2 SYGVKD. The CDR3 has 14 residues. CDR3 sequence reads: CAISTEFGTDTQYF. In nucleotides, the CDR3 is TGTGCCATCAGCACAGAATTCGGCACAGATACGCAGTATTTT.

The chain joins TRBV5-6 to TRBJ2-7; tentatively, D is TRBD1 (6 bases). The CDR3 spans 14 residues. Germline V gene lookup returns CDR1 SGHDT and CDR2 YYEEEE. V was trimmed by 3 bases and J by 1 base, leaving 11 bases between them. CDR3 bases: TGTGCCAGCAGCTCCAGACAGGTTTCCTACGAGCAGTACTTC. Translated: CASSSRQVSYEQYF.

The gene calls are TRBV20-1 and TRBJ2-3; 7 bases agree with TRBD1. J lost 2 bases, V lost 2 bases, and 10 bases had no gene match. CDR3 length equals 16 residues. Germline V gene data show CDR1 as DFQATT and CDR2 as SNEGSKA (reference sequence). The CDR3 reads CSARTPRTGVTDTQYF. The CDR3 nucleotides read TGCAGTGCTAGAACGCCGAGAACAGGGGTCACAGATACGCAGTATTTT.

The sample holds a few counts of this clonotype. The chain recombines TRBV19 with TRBJ2-1; D call uncertain. Germline V gene sequence: CDR1 LNHDA, CDR2 SQIVND (reference sequence). Trimming took 5 bases from V and 5 from J, leaving 13 bases between them. The CDR3 runs to 14 residues. The CDR3 loop reads CASSLGGSNNEQFF. In DNA, the CDR3 is TGTGCCAGTAGTCTTGGCGGATCCAACAATGAGCAGTTCTTC.

This clonotype was detected only a few times. The chain has TRBV7-2 and TRBJ2-1; TRBD2 aligns across 9 bases. After removal of 8 bases from V and 0 bases from J, the junction contained 8 bases not matched to a gene. This CDR3 has 16 residues. Per the germline V gene, CDR1 is SGHTA and CDR2 is FQGNSA. Written as DNA, the CDR3 is TGTGCCAGCGGATGGACTAGCGTAAGCTCCTACAATGAGCAGTTCTTC. Translation gives CASGWTSVSSYNEQFF.

The chain joins TRBV6-6 to TRBJ2-4; the match to TRBD2 covers 12 bases. CDR1 is MNHNY, CDR2 SVGAGI, per germline (reference sequence). The CDR3 length is 19 residues. After removal of 7 bases from V and 0 bases from J, the junction contained 13 bases not matched to a gene. The CDR3 reads CASTFQLAGGSLAKNIQYF. The CDR3 DNA is TGTGCCAGCACCTTCCAACTAGCGGGAGGCTCACTAGCCAAAAACATTCAGTACTTC.

This chain uses TRBV20-1 with TRBJ2-2; TRBD1 is a possible D gene (6 bases). The ends were cut back, 0 bases at V and 8 bases at J, with 16 bases in the middle. This CDR3 is built from 15 residues. CDR1 and CDR2 (germline): DFQATT, SNEGSKA (reference sequence). This CDR3 reads CSARDQGRGRGELFF. The CDR3 region has the DNA TGCAGTGCTAGAGATCAGGGCAGGGGCCGAGGGGAGCTGTTTTTT.

This rearrangement joins TRBV6-6 to TRBJ2-7, with TRBD1 as a possible D gene (5 bases). The CDR3 length is 18 residues. Trimming left V 0 bases short and J 0 bases short, with 18 bases between. Germline V gene sequence: CDR1 MNHNY, CDR2 SVGAGI (reference sequence). CDR3 sequence (DNA): TGTGCCAGCAGTTACTCGAGTCTCCAAGACAGACACTCCTACGAGCAGTACTTC. Protein product: CASSYSSLQDRHSYEQYF.

This clonotype was counted a few times. The chain links TRBV5-5 to TRBJ2-4, with no clear D. Trimming removed 0 bases at V and 9 bases at J, with 10 bases between. Looked up from germline, CDR1 is SGHKS and CDR2 is YYEKEE (reference sequence). The CDR3 extends over 13 amino acids. CDR3 protein: CASSLAPEGIQYF. For the CDR3, the DNA is TGTGCCAGCAGCTTGGCTCCCGAAGGCATTCAGTACTTC.